This T cell receptor (beta chain) was captured in a study of blood T cell repertoires in COVID-19. Study in general: There were acute and convalescent COVID-19 samples, and they came from the United States, Italy and Spain. Sources were T cells, B-cell-depleted T cells, or PBMCs; the material itself was cDNA or gDNA.

V lost 0 bases to trimming and J lost 5 bases, with 13 bases between them. Per the germline V gene, CDR1 is MNHEY and CDR2 is SVGAGI. This CDR3 region has 15 residues. Per the original methods: Cell counts per sample came from amplifying reference gene primers. Profiling relied on immunoSEQ multiplex PCR, and the TCRdb table lists in-frame clones only, not all of them. Clone size and V and J calls were adopted from that table, with D and trimming inferred from the DNA. The top ten clones hold less than 3% of a sample with a few hundred thousand clones, over 70% of them seen once. This TCR derives from a man aged 45-60 years with active or convalescent COVID-19. The sample consisted of peripheral blood. This chain connects TRBV6-5 to TRBJ1-2, with unresolved D. The DNA for the CDR3 is TGTGCCAGCAGTTACTCGGCCTCGCCTAGGTATGGCTACACCTTC. Encoded protein: CASSYSASPRYGYTF.